This entry concerns a single TCR beta chain. The PCR made use of 60 Vbeta and 13 Jbeta primers. Profiled with immunoSEQ multiplex PCR; TCRdb holds only in-frame clones, not every one. The sample shows about 150,000 clones, 9.7% of them seen only once. The entry originates in a study of cytomegalovirus exposure and HLA in healthy donors. V gave up 3 bases and J gave up 7 bases; unmatched junction bases: 6. Germline CDR1 MGHRA, CDR2 YSYEKL. This CDR3 is built from 15 residues. Unrecorded immune exposures were likely, despite nominal health at sampling. The sequence was collected from a man in his fifties or sixties in good health and CMV-seronegative. The rearrangement links TRBV4-1 to TRBJ1-2; TRBD1 matches 12 bases. Sequenced sample: PBMCs. The CDR3 nucleotides are TGCGCCAGCAGCCAGCTCGGGACAGGGGGCGTTGGCTACACCTTC. Residues: CASSQLGTGGVGYTF.